This entry is about one TCR beta chain. This entry is derived from a study of blood T cell repertoires in COVID-19. Study background: Sites in the United States, Italy and Spain provided acute and convalescent COVID-19 samples.

Germline CDR1 is SGHRS and CDR2 is YFSETQ. The ends lost 3 bases at V and 6 bases at J; junction bases unmatched: 7. The CDR3 runs 14 residues. The repertoire was sequenced with immunoSEQ multiplex PCR; TCRdb's copy has only in-frame clones and lacks some. The sample records 80,000 to 100,000 clones, roughly 86% being singletons. V is TRBV5-1 and J is TRBJ1-2; 8 bases align to TRBD1. This clonotype was sampled from a man aged 45-60 years with acute or convalescent COVID-19. Material: peripheral blood. Here the CDR3 DNA reads TGCGCCAGCAGCTGGAGGCAGGGGGCTAATGGCTACACCTTC. Translated: CASSWRQGANGYTF.